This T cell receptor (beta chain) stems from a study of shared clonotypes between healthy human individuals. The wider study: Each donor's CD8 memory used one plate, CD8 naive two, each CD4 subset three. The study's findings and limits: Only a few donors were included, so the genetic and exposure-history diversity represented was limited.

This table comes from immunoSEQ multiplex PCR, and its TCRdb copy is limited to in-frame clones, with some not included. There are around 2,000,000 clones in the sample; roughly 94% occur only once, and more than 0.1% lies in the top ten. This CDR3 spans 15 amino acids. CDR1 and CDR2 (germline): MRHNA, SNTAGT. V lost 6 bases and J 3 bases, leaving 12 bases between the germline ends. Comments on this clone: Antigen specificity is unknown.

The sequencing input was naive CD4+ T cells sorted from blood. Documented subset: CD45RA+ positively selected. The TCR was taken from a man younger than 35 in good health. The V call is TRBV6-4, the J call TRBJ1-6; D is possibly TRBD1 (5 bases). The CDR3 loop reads CASRATAFYNSPLHF. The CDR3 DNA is TGTGCCAGCAGAGCGACAGCTTTCTATAATTCACCCCTCCACTTT.